These 20 T cell receptor beta chains originate from one sample sequenced in a study of blood T cell repertoires in COVID-19. Profiled with immunoSEQ multiplex PCR; TCRdb holds only in-frame clones, not every one. The sample records 410,000 or so clones, about 91% being singletons. Specimen: peripheral blood. The receptors derive from a woman aged 40 to 49 with COVID-19, enrolled during active disease.

The chain employs TRBV27 and TRBJ2-1, with 10 bases matching TRBD2. Germline values: CDR1 MNHEY, CDR2 SMNVEV (reference sequence). The length of the CDR3 is 15 residues. The V gene end was trimmed by 7 bases and the J gene end by 3 bases; junction bases not matched to a gene: 6. The CDR3 DNA is TGTGCCAGCACGTTAGCGGGAGGCGTCTACAATGAGCAGTTCTTC. Protein product: CASTLAGGVYNEQFF.

This chain links TRBV2 with TRBJ1-5; no clear D gene. Germline V CDR1 and CDR2: SNHLY, FYNNEI. With 7 bases removed from V and 2 bases from J, the gap between germline ends came to 6 bases. CDR3 size: 12 residues. The CDR3 sequence: CASTTRNQPQHF. CDR3 bases: TGTGCCAGCACAACTCGCAATCAGCCCCAGCATTTT.

This chain uses TRBV5-5 with TRBJ1-1; D uncertain. V shed 1 base and J shed 7 bases, with 8 bases lying between them. Germline lookup yields CDR1 SGHKS and CDR2 YYEKEE (reference sequence). This CDR3 has 12 amino acids. The CDR3 nucleotides read TGTGCCAGCAGCTTGCCGGGGAATGAAGCTTTCTTT. Amino acids: CASSLPGNEAFF. Complete variable domain (other parts from reference TRBV5-5 and TRBJ1-1): DAGVTQSPTHLIKTRGQQVTLRCSPISGHKSVSWYQQVLGQGPQFIFQYYEKEERGRGNFPDRFSARQFPNYSSELNVNALLLGDSALYLCASSLPGNEAFFGQGTRLTVV.

The CDR3 nucleotides are TGTGCCAGTAGTATAGCCGACTCCAACCTCTACGAGCAGTACTTC. Encoded protein: CASSIADSNLYEQYF. The J gene is TRBJ2-7, the V gene TRBV19, with D hard to call. The CDR3 consists of 15 residues. Deletions cut 1 base from V and 3 bases from J, with 13 bases between. Germline CDR1 LNHDA, CDR2 SQIVND (reference sequence).

CDR3 amino acids: CASRSTPGQTSNYGYTF. CDR3 sequence (DNA): TGTGCCAGCCGCTCCACCCCAGGGCAGACCTCTAACTATGGCTACACCTTC. This chain joins TRBV28 and TRBJ1-2; a weak D match, TRBD1 (5 bases). The CDR3 has 17 amino acids. Per germline, CDR1 MDHEN and CDR2 SYDVKM. Trimming shortened V by 8 bases and J by 0 bases, and 22 bases separated the two germline ends.

This chain uses TRBV6-5 with TRBJ2-1; 7 bases are a match to TRBD2. CDR3 length equals 15 residues. Germline-derived CDR1 and CDR2 are MNHEY and SVGAGI. V was clipped by 5 bases and J by 0 bases; unmatched bases: 4. The CDR3 coding sequence is TGTGCCAGCAGTACCCTAGCGGACTCCTACAATGAGCAGTTCTTC. It translates to CASSTLADSYNEQFF.

This chain links TRBV6-2 or TRBV6-3 with TRBJ1-5; tentative D call: TRBD1 (5 bases). Trimming shortened V by 4 bases and J by 5 bases, and 12 bases separated the two germline ends. The CDR3 has 14 residues. The germline V gene encodes CDR1 MNHEY and CDR2 SVGEGT. CDR3 amino acids: CASSWRQGDQPQHF. The CDR3, as DNA: TGTGCCAGCAGTTGGCGGCAGGGTGATCAGCCCCAGCATTTT.

The rearrangement joins TRBV15 to TRBJ1-4; the match to TRBD1 covers 7 bases. J lost 6 bases, V lost 3 bases, and 4 bases had no gene match. Looked up from germline, CDR1 is LNHNV and CDR2 is YYDKDF (reference sequence). CDR3 length: 14 residues. CDR3 in DNA: TGTGCCACCAGCAGGGCCGGGACAGATGAAAAACTGTTTTTT. This encodes CATSRAGTDEKLFF.

The chain has TRBV19 and TRBJ1-4; a possible D gene is TRBD1 (5 bases). The germline V gene encodes CDR1 LNHDA and CDR2 SQIVND (reference sequence). This CDR3 has 15 amino acids. The V end was cut by 8 bases, the J end by 5 bases, with 18 bases between. CDR3 in amino acids: CASSRHRQQNEKLFF. In DNA form, the CDR3 reads TGTGCCAGTTCTAGGCACAGGCAGCAAAATGAAAAACTGTTTTTT.

The chain couples TRBV19 to TRBJ1-5; a weak D match, TRBD1 (6 bases). Trimming cost V 6 bases and J 6 bases, with 12 bases left between them. Per the germline V gene, CDR1 is LNHDA and CDR2 is SQIVND (reference sequence). This CDR3 spans 13 amino acids. In nucleotides, the CDR3 is TGTGCCAGTAGCCGACAGGTTGGTCAGCCCCAGCATTTT. Translation: CASSRQVGQPQHF.

This sequence joins TRBV4-2 and TRBJ2-7, with D perhaps matching TRBD2 (5 bases). Trimming left V 0 bases short and J 1 base short, with 22 bases between. This CDR3 has 19 residues. Germline CDR1 is LGHNA and CDR2 is YNFKEQ. The CDR3 is CASSQDRSRRDYPSYEQYF. The CDR3 coding sequence is TGTGCCAGCAGCCAAGATCGGTCGCGCCGAGACTACCCTTCCTACGAGCAGTACTTC.

A single count supports this clone. The CDR3 here is CASSLAGTASSYEQYF. The CDR3 DNA follows: TGTGCCAGCAGTTTGGCCGGGACAGCTAGCTCCTACGAGCAGTACTTC. The V gene is TRBV27, the J gene TRBJ2-7; 7 bases map to TRBD1. Germline trimming cut 3 bases from V and 0 bases from J; bases unmatched to any gene: 8. This CDR3 is 16 amino acids long. Germline V gives CDR1 MNHEY, CDR2 SMNVEV (reference sequence).

The V call is TRBV19, the J call TRBJ1-5; no clear D gene. From germline, CDR1 is LNHDA and CDR2 SQIVND (reference sequence). This CDR3 region has 17 residues. Trimming cost V 5 bases and J 11 bases, with 28 bases left between them. The CDR3 coding sequence is TGTGCCAGTAGTTTTCTTTCCGGAACCAGCGGGTTTATGTCCCAGCATTTT. This gives the protein CASSFLSGTSGFMSQHF. Variable domain in full (rest from reference TRBV19 and TRBJ1-5): DGGITQSPKYLFRKEGQNVTLSCEQNLNHDAMYWYRQDPGQGLRLIYYSQIVNDFQKGDIAEGYSVSREKKESFPLTVTSAQKNPTAFYLCASSFLSGTSGFMSQHFGDGTRLSIL.

The chain combines TRBV12-5 with TRBJ1-6; D not resolved. Germline V gene sequence: CDR1 LGHNT, CDR2 FRNRAP. This CDR3 region has 13 residues. V was shortened by 1 base and J by 7 bases, with 5 bases between the two germline ends. CDR3 protein: CASGLGSNSPLHF. The CDR3 region has the DNA TGTGCTAGTGGTTTGGGTTCAAATTCACCCCTCCACTTT. The whole variable domain, remainder taken from reference TRBV12-5 and TRBJ1-6, is DARVTQTPRHKVTEMGQEVTMRCQPILGHNTVFWYRQTMMQGLELLAYFRNRAPLDDSGMPKDRFSAEMPDATLATLKIQPSEPRDSAVYFCASGLGSNSPLHFGNGTRLTVT.

The chain carries TRBV7-2 and TRBJ1-2; D possibly corresponds to TRBD1 (6 bases). Trimming took off 6 bases at V and 4 bases at J, with 15 bases between the two ends. The CDR3 sequence is 14 residues long. CDR1 and CDR2 (germline): SGHTA, FQGNSA. The CDR3 coding sequence is TGTGCCAGCAGAATATTAGGGGGAGTCTATGGCTACACCTTC. Its translation is CASRILGGVYGYTF.

The chain links TRBV4-3 to TRBJ2-6, with D maybe TRBD1 (6 bases). Trimming removed 7 bases at V and 0 bases at J, with 25 bases between. CDR3 length equals 20 residues. Germline values: CDR1 LGHNA, CDR2 YSLEER. This CDR3 is CASNHSNPGHLPSGANVLTF. Here the CDR3 DNA reads TGCGCCAGCAACCACTCGAACCCGGGACACCTTCCCTCTGGGGCCAACGTCCTGACTTTC.

On this clone itself: An end of the junction does not agree with germline; a read error may underlie this. The chain couples TRBV7-7 to TRBJ2-5; maybe TRBD1 (6 bases). The CDR3 extends over 14 amino acids. Germline V lookup: CDR1 SSHAT, CDR2 FNYEAQ (reference sequence). The CDR3 sequence: CASSFRQAQETQYF. DNA of the CDR3: TGTGCTAGCAGCTTCCGACAGGCCCAAGAGACCCAGTACTTC.

The V gene is TRBV7-9, the J gene TRBJ2-3; a weak D match, TRBD1 (6 bases). CDR1 is SEHNR, CDR2 FQNEAQ, per germline (reference sequence). This CDR3 has 16 residues. Deletions cut 5 bases from V and 3 bases from J, with 18 bases between. The CDR3 DNA reads as TGTGCCAGCAGCGGACTGTGGGGGCGTAAAACAGATACGCAGTATTTT. This gives the protein CASSGLWGRKTDTQYF.

This clone appeared a single time. The rearrangement uses TRBV4-3 and TRBJ2-7, with D unclear. This CDR3 comprises 15 residues. Germline CDR1 LGHNA, CDR2 YSLEER. V gave up 3 bases and J gave up 0 bases, with 12 bases separating them. The chain's CDR3 is CASSQALTGSYEQYF. The DNA of the CDR3 is TGCGCCAGCAGCCAGGCCCTGACTGGCTCCTACGAGCAGTACTTC.

V usage is TRBV15 and J usage is TRBJ2-7; D is unclear. This CDR3 is 15 amino acids long. V lost 0 bases and J lost 2, with 11 bases in between. Germline-derived CDR1 and CDR2 are LNHNV and YYDKDF (reference sequence). The CDR3 protein is CATSRDLGRTYEQYF. The CDR3 region has the DNA TGTGCCACCAGCAGAGATCTGGGCAGGACCTACGAGCAGTACTTC. The variable domain in full, completed from reference TRBV15 and TRBJ2-7, reads DAMVIQNPRYQVTQFGKPVTLSCSQTLNHNVMYWYQQKSSQAPKLLFHYYDKDFNNEADTPDNFQSRRPNTSFCFLDIRSPGLGDTAMYLCATSRDLGRTYEQYFGPGTRLTVT.